A selection of T cell receptor beta chains follows, all from one sample in a study of blood T cells in healthy people across ages. TCRdb reprocessed the 5' RACE reads via MiXCR and lists one record per CDR3 protein. The sample includes about 1,600,000 distinct CDR3 sequences, 42% seen only once; the top ten take 7.9%. The sample comprised blood. The origin of the receptors is a woman between 18 and 29 years old in good health. CDR3s include the opening cysteine and the closing phenylalanine or tryptophan. D genes are given only for firm matches. Clone size is not always given. Where it is, it says once, few, many or a class for expanded clones.

TGTGCCAGCAGCCTCGGGACAGATGGCTACACCTTC CASSLGTDGYTF TRBV7-9 many TRBJ1-2 TRBD1 12
TGTCCCGAGGTCCCTCCCTACGAGCAGTACTTC CPEVPPYEQYF TRBV6-6 - TRBJ2-7 - 11
TGTGCCAGCAGCTGGGACAGGGAGGGGTTAGAGACCCAGTACTTC CASSWDREGLETQYF TRBV7-2 once TRBJ2-5 TRBD1 15
TGTGCCATCAGTGAGCCTAAGGGGAGTGAGCAGTACTTC CAISEPKGSEQYF TRBV10-3 many TRBJ2-7 - 13
TGCAGGGCTAGGGGCTCCTACGAGCAGTACTTC CRARGSYEQYF TRBV20-1 - TRBJ2-7 - 11
TGTGCCCGCCACCGGGGGCTTCAGTACTTC CARHRGLQYF TRBV21-1 few TRBJ2-4 - 10
TGTGCCAGCAGTGACGGCGGGATGGGCAATGAGCAGTTCTTC CASSDGGMGNEQFF TRBV2 - TRBJ2-1 - 14
TGCAGTGCTAGGGGCCAGCGGGATGAGCAGTTCTTC CSARGQRDEQFF TRBV20-1 - TRBJ2-1 - 12
TGTGCCAGCAGGGGGGGTGGAGGGGACGTTCAGCCCCAGCATTTT CASRGGGGDVQPQHF TRBV2 - TRBJ1-5 - 15
TGCAGTGCTAGTACCGTCGGCGGAACCACAGATACGCAGTATTTT CSASTVGGTTDTQYF TRBV20-1 - TRBJ2-3 - 15
TGCAGTGCTAGAGCTATCAGTACCTACGAGCAGTACTTC CSARAISTYEQYF TRBV20-1 - TRBJ2-7 - 13
TGTGCCAGCACATTTTCTCGGGACAGCCAAGGACAACAGTTCTTC CASTFSRDSQGQQFF TRBV6-5 few TRBJ2-1 TRBD1 15
TGTGCCAGCAGCCAGGCCCCGAACACTGAAGCTTTCTTT CASSQAPNTEAFF TRBV3-1 few TRBJ1-1 - 13
TGTGCCAGCATCGGTCAGGGGGGTTCCTACAATGAGCAGTTCTTC CASIGQGGSYNEQFF TRBV12-3/TRBV12-4 few TRBJ2-1 - 15
TGTGCCAGCAGTGCGGGACATCCCATCGGGAATGAGCAGTTCTTC CASSAGHPIGNEQFF TRBV6-5 few TRBJ2-1 - 15
TGCAGTGCCCTGACTAGTTACGAGCAGTACTTC CSALTSYEQYF TRBV20-1 once TRBJ2-7 - 11
TGTGCCAGTAGGGGGACAGGCATCTCCTACGAGCAGTACTTC CASRGTGISYEQYF TRBV19 - TRBJ2-7 TRBD1 14
TGTGCCAGCAAATTCCCCGGACCCACCTACGAGCAGTACTTC CASKFPGPTYEQYF TRBV28 few TRBJ2-7 - 14